The clone carrying this T cell receptor (beta chain) turned up a few times. Its target is not known. The data are from a study of T-cell reconstitution after alpha-beta-depleted transplantation in children. Researchers prepared the TCRbeta library using unique molecular identifiers, the study reports. TCRdb itself ran the PCR reads through MiXCR, one entry per CDR3 protein. The sample holds 750,000 to 950,000 distinct CDR3 sequences, approximately 15% seen once. Findings and limits, study-wide: By one year post-transplant, T-cell counts and diversity largely arose from T cells that were newly produced. As was reported, about two months after transplant, alpha-beta T cells came from several hundred expanded graft clones. Some patients' high day-60 TCRbeta diversity was traced to surviving recipient T cells and thymic progenitors.

The sequencing here drew on PBMCs, mostly from graft donor cells, taken 360 days after TCRalphabeta/CD19-depleted stem cell transplant. The clonotype was recovered from a male patient aged 10 to 17 who had a stem cell transplant for acute lymphoblastic leukemia, so the T cells may come from the graft donor.

DNA of the CDR3: TGTGCCACCAGCAGAGAAGCCGCCTTTTCTGGAAACACCATATATTTT. Protein sequence: CATSREAAFSGNTIYF. The chain carries TRBV15 and TRBJ1-3; D gene unclear. Germline lookup yields CDR1 LNHNV and CDR2 YYDKDF (reference sequence). V lost 0 bases to trimming and J lost 1 base, with 10 bases between them. This CDR3 has 16 amino acids. Drawing the rest from reference TRBV15 and TRBJ1-3, the complete variable domain is DAMVIQNPRYQVTQFGKPVTLSCSQTLNHNVMYWYQQKSSQAPKLLFHYYDKDFNNEADTPDNFQSRRPNTSFCFLDIRSPGLGDTAMYLCATSREAAFSGNTIYFGEGSWLTVV.